The present T cell receptor (beta chain) was sequenced within a study of T cells in localized non-small cell lung cancer. Findings and limits, study-wide: With higher T cell density in blood came longer overall survival.

This table comes from immunoSEQ multiplex PCR, and its TCRdb copy is limited to in-frame clones, with some not included. The table has 2,000 or so clones, approximately 31% seen once; the top ten hold about 12%. A word on this clone: Its antigen is not identified.

The ends were cut back, 3 bases at V and 8 bases at J, with 10 bases in the middle. Germline V gene data show CDR1 as KGHSH and CDR2 as LQKENI. The CDR3 is made up of 12 amino acids. This chain joins TRBV18 and TRBJ1-1; TRBD1 is a possible D gene (5 bases). This receptor was taken from a woman aged 40 to 75 with stage I lung adenocarcinoma. The sample consisted of normal lung tissue next to the tumor, taken before any cancer treatment. The CDR3 nucleotides are TGTGCCAGCTCACCGCGTCAGGGCGAAGCTTTCTTT. It is translated as CASSPRQGEAFF. The full variable domain, its missing parts supplied by reference TRBV18 and TRBJ1-1, is NAGVMQNPRHLVRRRGQEARLRCSPMKGHSHVYWYRQLPEEGLKFMVYLQKENIIDESGMPKERFSAEFPKEGPSILRIQQVVRGDSAAYFCASSPRQGEAFFGQGTRLTVV.